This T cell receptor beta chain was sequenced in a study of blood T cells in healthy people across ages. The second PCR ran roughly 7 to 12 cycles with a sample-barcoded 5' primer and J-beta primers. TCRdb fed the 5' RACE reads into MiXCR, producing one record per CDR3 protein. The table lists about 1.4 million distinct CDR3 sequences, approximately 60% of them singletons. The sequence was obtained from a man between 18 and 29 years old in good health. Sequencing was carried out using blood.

CDR3 region: CASSPLAQETQYF. The CDR3 coding sequence is TGTGCCAGCTCACCATTGGCGCAAGAGACCCAGTACTTC. The rearrangement uses TRBV18 and TRBJ2-4; D not certain. The DNA end lines up better with TRBJ2-5; the J call may be wrong. The CDR3 length is 13 residues. Germline V gene lookup returns CDR1 KGHSH and CDR2 LQKENI.